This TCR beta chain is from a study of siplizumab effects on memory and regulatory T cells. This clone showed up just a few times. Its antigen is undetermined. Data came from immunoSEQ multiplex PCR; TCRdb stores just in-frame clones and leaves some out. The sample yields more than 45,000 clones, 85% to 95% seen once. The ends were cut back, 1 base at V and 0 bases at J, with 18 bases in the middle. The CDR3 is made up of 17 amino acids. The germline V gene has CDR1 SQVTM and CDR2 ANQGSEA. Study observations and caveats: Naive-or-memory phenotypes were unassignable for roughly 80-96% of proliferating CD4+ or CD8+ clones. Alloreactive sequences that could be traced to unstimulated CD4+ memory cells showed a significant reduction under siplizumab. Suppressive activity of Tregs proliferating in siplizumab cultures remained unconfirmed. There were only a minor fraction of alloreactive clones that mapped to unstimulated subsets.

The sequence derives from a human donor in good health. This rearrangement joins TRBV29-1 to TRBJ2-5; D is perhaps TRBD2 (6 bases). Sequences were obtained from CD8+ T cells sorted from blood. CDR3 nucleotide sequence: TGCAGCGTTGAAGGGGGAAGGCCCGGGGAGGACCAAGAGACCCAGTACTTC. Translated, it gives CSVEGGRPGEDQETQYF.